The rows below give T cell receptor beta chains drawn from one sample of a study of immune cell composition in non-small cell lung cancer. Assay used: immunoSEQ multiplex PCR; TCRdb lists only in-frame clones, some missing. The sample has under 11,000 clones; over 55% are singletons. Sequenced: lung tumor tissue. The receptors derive from a human donor with non-small cell lung cancer. CDR3s leave out the opening cysteine and the closing phenylalanine or tryptophan.

TRBV9,13,ASSHGLADRNEQF
TRBV11-2,12,ASSRSGSVMEQF
TRBV5-1,11,ASSLRAGDTAF
TRBV4-2,14,ASSQGQVAGTGELF
TRBV10-3,13,AISEPAGPGTEAF
TRBV5-1,12,ASRGQPESPEQY
TRBV29-1,10,SVRTGQETQY
TRBV28,11,ASSLVHSYEQY
TRBV25-1,13,ASSVPSGSKETQY
TRBV7-9,16,ASSLFTGLAGGGDTQY
TRBV5-5,13,ASSLGQGSLYEQY
TRBV9,12,ATPAGTSYNEQF
TRBV11-1,15,ASSLAPPGQGNEKLF
TRBV30,12,AQTSGRSTDTQY
TRBV7-8,14,ASSFSGGTGNQPQH
TRBV28,14,ASSFPKQGTNTEAF
TRBV4-2,13,ASSQAGNRGNTIY
TRBV11-2,16,ASSPRLARILNSYEQY
TRBV7-2,16,ASSSRVAGAAVPYEQY
TRBV9,14,ASSVGLAGGAYEQY
TRBV7-2,13,ASSPTSGAQETQY
TRBV29-1,14,SLPVRLIRMNTEAF
TRBV7-2,10,ASSRDTDTQY
TRBV11-1,13,ASSLGTGPSYEQY
TRBV28,11,ASGAQINEKLF
TRBV6-6,9,ASSNGETQY
TRBV9,11,ASSVQRGNEQF
TRBV5-4,13,ASSATSGPYNEQF
TRBV9,12,ASSVDQGRTEAF
TRBV18,19,ASSPVGMGSTTHRRYNEQF
TRBV11-2,13,ASSLWPPEGETQY
TRBV27,16,ASSLYAGGYAGNQPQH
TRBV30,13,AWSVPGEGNYEQY
TRBV10-1,13,ASTDGSGSHYEQY
TRBV5-4,16,ASSLGGGFMSSYNEQF
TRBV27,13,ASSLISGDGEKLF
TRBV19,13,ASSWTGGITDTQY
TRBV7-6,14,ASSLVGGGEVTEAF
TRBV18,13,ASSPRGQSNEKLF
TRBV5-1,12,ASSLGSGNYGYT
TRBV10-2,14,ASSGATGGLRETQY
TRBV29-1,13,SVHPGVGGTDTQY
TRBV9,16,ASSPAFESSGRVDEQF
TRBV5-6,13,ASSWGQGVTDTQY
TRBV11-1,12,ASSFSHGVYEQY
TRBV10-3,10,AISVTSYEQY